Below are 11 T cell receptor beta chains sequenced from a single sample in a study of blood T cell repertoires in COVID-19. Here immunoSEQ multiplex PCR was the method, and the copy in TCRdb shows in-frame clones only, minus some. The table lists about 270,000 clones, just under 90% of them singletons. Sequenced material: PBMCs or T cells enriched from blood (not recorded which). Receptors were obtained from a woman aged 25 to 45 with acute COVID-19.

This clone was seen only a few times. The chain couples TRBV19 to TRBJ2-7; 9 bases are shared with TRBD1. This CDR3 region has 13 residues. The germline CDR1 and CDR2 sequences are LNHDA and SQIVND (reference sequence). J gave up 3 bases and V 5 bases, and 2 bases lay outside the gene matches. The CDR3 is CASSAGQGYEQYF. CDR3 sequence (DNA): TGTGCCAGTAGTGCGGGACAGGGCTACGAGCAGTACTTC.

The genes are TRBV19 and TRBJ2-7, with D possibly TRBD1 on 7 matching bases. Looked up from germline, CDR1 is LNHDA and CDR2 is SQIVND (reference sequence). V gave up 4 bases and J gave up 5 bases, with 12 bases separating them. This CDR3 comprises 13 residues. The CDR3 DNA reads TGTGCCAGTAGTAGCAGGGGGGTTGACGAGCAGTACTTC. It encodes CASSSRGVDEQYF.

This clone occurred once. Without the conserved terminal phenylalanine or tryptophan, this CDR3 likely stems from a read error. The DNA is left out, because the CDR3 cannot be placed on it with certainty; the CDR3 is given as TCRdb lists it. The rearrangement links TRBV21-1 to TRBJ1-4. TRBV21-1 is deemed a pseudogene. Including both end residues, the CDR3 is 10 amino acids long. The CDR3 here is CASSKTGPQR.

The chain combines TRBV28 with TRBJ2-7; 10 bases align to TRBD2. Germline lookup yields CDR1 MDHEN and CDR2 SYDVKM. CDR3 length equals 15 residues. After removal of 6 bases from V and 0 bases from J, the junction contained 5 bases not matched to a gene. CDR3 sequence reads: CASSPGLAVSYEQYF. CDR3 DNA: TGTGCCAGCAGCCCAGGACTAGCGGTCTCCTACGAGCAGTACTTC.

The V gene is TRBV27, the J gene TRBJ1-5; a weak D match, TRBD1 (5 bases). V gave up 4 bases and J gave up 9 bases, with 16 bases separating them. Germline loops: CDR1 MNHEY, CDR2 SMNVEV (reference sequence). This CDR3 contains 14 residues. The CDR3, as DNA: TGTGCCAGCAGTTCGACAGCGTTGGGTTGGCCCCAGCATTTT. It codes for CASSSTALGWPQHF.

This chain joins TRBV4-2 and TRBJ1-2; 7 bases map to TRBD1. The germline CDR1 and CDR2 sequences are LGHNA and YNFKEQ. This CDR3 contains 14 residues. Trimming cost V 3 bases and J 4 bases; bases outside gene matches: 5. CDR3 protein: CASSQDGTVYGYTF. CDR3 sequence (DNA): TGTGCCAGCAGCCAGGACGGGACAGTCTATGGCTACACCTTC.

This clone was recorded once. The V and J genes are TRBV28 and TRBJ2-7, with D possibly TRBD1 on 6 matching bases. The germline V gene has CDR1 MDHEN and CDR2 SYDVKM. The CDR3 has 14 amino acids. The V gene lost 3 bases and the J gene lost 5 bases, with 14 bases spanning the gap. CDR3 loop: CASSFFTGSHEQYF. CDR3 sequence (DNA): TGTGCCAGCAGTTTTTTTACAGGGTCTCACGAGCAGTACTTC.

The chain couples TRBV15 to TRBJ2-3; 7 bases are a match to TRBD1. Per germline, CDR1 LNHNV and CDR2 YYDKDF (reference sequence). The length of the CDR3 is 16 residues. V lost 0 bases, J lost 3 bases, and 6 bases stayed unmatched. In DNA, the CDR3 is TGTGCCACCAGCAGAGATCGAGGGGGCGCGACAGATACGCAGTATTTT. Its translation is CATSRDRGGATDTQYF.

This chain links TRBV5-4 with TRBJ1-5; TRBD1 agrees at 9 bases. J lost 4 bases, V lost 4 bases, and 3 bases had no gene match. The CDR3 consists of 14 residues. Germline CDR1 SGHNT, CDR2 YYREEE (reference sequence). CDR3 region: CASSGDRENQPQHF. In DNA form, the CDR3 reads TGTGCCAGCAGCGGGGACAGGGAAAATCAGCCCCAGCATTTT.

The chain joins TRBV19 to TRBJ2-1; 9 nucleotides line up with TRBD2. The CDR3 has 14 amino acids. Germline lookup yields CDR1 LNHDA and CDR2 SQIVND (reference sequence). The V gene end was trimmed by 4 bases and the J gene end by 8 bases; junction bases not matched to a gene: 6. Written as DNA, the CDR3 is TGTGCCAGTAGTAGCGGGAGGGCCGTCTATGAGCAGTTCTTC. Amino acid sequence: CASSSGRAVYEQFF. The entire variable domain, with the rest obtained from reference TRBV19 and TRBJ2-1, is as follows: DGGITQSPKYLFRKEGQNVTLSCEQNLNHDAMYWYRQDPGQGLRLIYYSQIVNDFQKGDIAEGYSVSREKKESFPLTVTSAQKNPTAFYLCASSSGRAVYEQFFGPGTRLTVL.

A single count supports this clone. This chain links TRBV2 with TRBJ1-1; the D is unclear. This CDR3 spans 13 amino acids. V lost 5 bases to trimming and J lost 3 bases, with 10 bases between them. Germline V lookup: CDR1 SNHLY, CDR2 FYNNEI. The CDR3 loop reads CASSLLGYTEAFF. CDR3 coding DNA: TGTGCCAGCAGTCTTCTGGGCTACACTGAAGCTTTCTTT.